The TCR beta chain described here comes from a study of T-cell memory formation after mild COVID-19. One entry per CDR3 protein, called by TCRdb with MiXCR from the 5' RACE reads. This table has about 350,000 distinct CDR3 sequences, roughly an eighth appearing once. J was trimmed by 9 bases and V by 0 bases; bases with no gene match: 9. Germline CDR1 and CDR2: LGHNA and YSLEER. This CDR3 comprises 16 residues. The V gene is TRBV4-3, the J gene TRBJ2-5, with 11 bases identical to TRBD2. The clonotype comes from a man between 18 and 29 years old who had mild COVID-19 (a few samples of this study predate the infection). Cell type and time point are not known. The specimen was PBMCs or a T cell subset sorted from them (not recorded which). The CDR3 bases are TGCGCCAGCAGCCAAGAGCCGCCCACTAGCGGGGGCTCCCAGTACTTC. Its translation: CASSQEPPTSGGSQYF.